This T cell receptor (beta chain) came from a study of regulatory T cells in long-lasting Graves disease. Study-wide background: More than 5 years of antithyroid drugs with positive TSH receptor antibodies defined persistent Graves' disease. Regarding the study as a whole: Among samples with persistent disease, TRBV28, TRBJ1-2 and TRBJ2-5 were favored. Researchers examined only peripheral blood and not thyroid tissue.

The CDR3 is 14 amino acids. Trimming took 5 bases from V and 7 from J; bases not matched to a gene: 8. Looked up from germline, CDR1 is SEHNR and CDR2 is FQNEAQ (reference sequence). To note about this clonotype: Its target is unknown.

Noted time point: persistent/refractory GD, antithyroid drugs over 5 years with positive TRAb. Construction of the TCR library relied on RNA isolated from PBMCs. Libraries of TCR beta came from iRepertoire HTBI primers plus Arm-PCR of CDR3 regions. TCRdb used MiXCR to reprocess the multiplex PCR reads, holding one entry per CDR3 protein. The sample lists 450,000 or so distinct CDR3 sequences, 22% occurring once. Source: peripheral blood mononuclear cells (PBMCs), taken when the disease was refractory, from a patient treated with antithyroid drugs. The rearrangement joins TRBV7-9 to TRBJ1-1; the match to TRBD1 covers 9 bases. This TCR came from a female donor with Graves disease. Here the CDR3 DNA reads TGTGCCAGCAGCCCCCTACAGGGACAGGGTGAAGCTTTCTTT. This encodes CASSPLQGQGEAFF.